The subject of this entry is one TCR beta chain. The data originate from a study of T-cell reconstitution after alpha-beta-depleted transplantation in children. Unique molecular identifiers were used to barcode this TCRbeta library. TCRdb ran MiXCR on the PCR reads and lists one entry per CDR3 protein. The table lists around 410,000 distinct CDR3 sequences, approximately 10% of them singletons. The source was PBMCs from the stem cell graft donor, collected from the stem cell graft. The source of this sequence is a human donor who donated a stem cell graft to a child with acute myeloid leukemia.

This chain's CDR3 is CASDPGTTNTGELFF. In DNA form, the CDR3 reads TGCGCCAGCGACCCCGGGACAACGAACACCGGGGAGCTGTTTTTT. This chain links TRBV5-1 with TRBJ2-2; tentative D call: TRBD1 (6 bases). Trimming took 7 bases from V and 0 from J, leaving 13 bases between them. Germline assignment: CDR1 SGHRS and CDR2 YFSETQ. CDR3 size: 15 residues.